The 29 T cell receptor beta chains below all came from one sample that was sequenced in a study of spatial heterogeneity in lung cancer. This sample's time point: sample taken at primary tumor resection. Tumor, nontumor lung or frozen PBMC supplied whole RNA that was sequenced unsorted. One entry per CDR3 protein results from TCRdb running MiXCR on the 5' RACE reads. The table has over 50,000 distinct CDR3 sequences, less than 10% seen once. The sample consisted of PBMCs, taken at surgery. Receptors were obtained from a female donor with early-stage non-small cell lung cancer.

There are many counts of this clonotype. The chain is built from TRBV19 and TRBJ2-7; 7 nucleotides align to TRBD2. CDR1 is LNHDA, CDR2 SQIVND, per germline (reference sequence). This CDR3 is 14 amino acids long. Unmatched junction bases numbered 13, after V lost 10 bases and J lost 4 bases. The DNA for the CDR3 is TGTGCCACTCAAAGCGGGACGTCTGGGTACGAGCAGTACTTC. Its translation: CATQSGTSGYEQYF. The full variable domain, its missing parts supplied by reference TRBV19 and TRBJ2-7, is DGGITQSPKYLFRKEGQNVTLSCEQNLNHDAMYWYRQDPGQGLRLIYYSQIVNDFQKGDIAEGYSVSREKKESFPLTVTSAQKNPTAFYLCATQSGTSGYEQYFGPGTRLTVT.

The DNA for the CDR3 is TGTGCCAGCAGTTTAATTGAGGGGACTGAAGCTTTCTTT. Protein sequence: CASSLIEGTEAFF. The chain employs TRBV3-1 and TRBJ1-1; the D gene is possibly TRBD1 (5 bases). Germline V gene data show CDR1 as LGHDT and CDR2 as YNNKEL (reference sequence). The V end lost 6 bases, the J end lost 5 bases, and 13 bases lay between the germline ends. This CDR3 is 13 amino acids long.

This clonotype was seen repeatedly, ten times or more. The chain is built from TRBV11-3 and TRBJ2-1, with 8 nucleotides matching TRBD2. The CDR3 is 16 residues long. V dropped 2 bases and J dropped 5; count of bases not matched to a gene: 8. CDR1 is SGHNT, CDR2 YENEEA, per germline. The CDR3 nucleotides are TGTGCCAGCAGCTTACGACTGGCGGGGGGTCACAATGAGCAGTTCTTC. This codes for CASSLRLAGGHNEQFF. Supplemented by reference TRBV11-3 and TRBJ2-1, the full variable domain reads EAGVVQSPRYKIIEKKQPVAFWCNPISGHNTLYWYLQNLGQGPELLIRYENEEAVDDSQLPKDRFSAERLKGVDSTLKIQPAELGDSAVYLCASSLRLAGGHNEQFFGPGTRLTVL.

The chain is built from TRBV5-1 and TRBJ2-7; the match to TRBD1 covers 11 bases. Germline assignment: CDR1 SGHRS and CDR2 YFSETQ. The length of the CDR3 is 13 residues. The trim removed 5 bases at V and 7 bases at J, leaving 5 bases unmatched. The DNA for the CDR3 is TGCGCCAGCAGATGGGGACAGGGGGTAGAGCAGTACTTC. Its protein product is CASRWGQGVEQYF. Filled out from reference TRBV5-1 and TRBJ2-7, the complete variable domain reads KAGVTQTPRYLIKTRGQQVTLSCSPISGHRSVSWYQQTPGQGLQFLFEYFSETQRNKGNFPGRFSGRQFSNSRSEMNVSTLELGDSALYLCASRWGQGVEQYFGPGTRLTVT.

This clonotype was detected only a few times. The chain carries TRBV19 and TRBJ2-1; TRBD1 agrees at 10 bases. The CDR3 runs 15 residues. The germline V gene has CDR1 LNHDA and CDR2 SQIVND (reference sequence). With 3 bases clipped from V and 8 bases from J, the junction kept 7 bases outside the gene matches. CDR3 nucleotide sequence: TGTGCCAGTAGTATCGGGACAGGGGATAGAGATGAGCAGTTCTTC. Encoded protein: CASSIGTGDRDEQFF.

A word on this clonotype: A read error may account for a junction end that differs from germline. The V call is TRBV2, the J call TRBJ2-5; D might be TRBD2 (6 bases). The germline V gene has CDR1 SNHLY and CDR2 FYNNEI. The CDR3 has 15 amino acids. The CDR3 nucleotides are TGTGTCAGCAGTGAAAGGGACTCCCTGGAAGAGACCCAGTACTTC. Translated: CVSSERDSLEETQYF.

The gene calls are TRBV30 and TRBJ2-1, with D unclear. This CDR3 spans 16 amino acids. Germline V CDR1 and CDR2: GTSNPN, SVGIG (reference sequence). V was clipped by 2 bases and J by 3 bases, with 17 bases between them. CDR3 sequence (DNA): TGTGCCTGGAGTCTGGCCGGGTTGGGATACTACAATGAGCAGTTCTTC. Its protein product is CAWSLAGLGYYNEQFF.

The gene calls are TRBV5-1 and TRBJ2-1; 8 bases are shared with TRBD2. J was trimmed by 1 base and V by 4 bases; bases with no gene match: 4. Germline assignment: CDR1 SGHRS and CDR2 YFSETQ. This CDR3 has 15 residues. The CDR3 sequence is CASSGTSGSYNEQFF. In DNA form, the CDR3 reads TGCGCCAGCAGCGGCACTAGCGGTTCCTACAATGAGCAGTTCTTC.

This clonotype was seen at least ten times. This chain uses TRBV6-5 with TRBJ2-2; 7 bases are shared with TRBD2. Per the germline V gene, CDR1 is MNHEY and CDR2 is SVGAGI. V lost 6 bases, J lost 2 bases, and 3 bases stayed unmatched. The CDR3 is 14 amino acids. Written as DNA, the CDR3 is TGTGCCAGCAGCGCGGGAGTTAACACCGGGGAGCTGTTTTTT. Protein product: CASSAGVNTGELFF.

Here the CDR3 reads CASSIGQGTYNEQFF. In nucleotides, the CDR3 is TGTGCCAGTAGTATCGGGCAGGGGACCTACAATGAGCAGTTCTTC. This chain joins TRBV19 and TRBJ2-1, with D maybe TRBD1 (6 bases). Deletions cut 3 bases from V and 2 bases from J, with 11 bases between. CDR3 size: 15 residues. Germline CDR1 and CDR2: LNHDA and SQIVND (reference sequence).

There are many counts of this clonotype. This sequence joins TRBV29-1 and TRBJ1-5; 10 nucleotides line up with TRBD1. Trimming cost V 4 bases and J 5 bases; bases outside gene matches: 5. CDR3 length: 14 amino acids. Per germline, CDR1 SQVTM and CDR2 ANQGSEA. The CDR3 here is CSVATGTGDQPQHF. The CDR3 bases are TGCAGCGTTGCCACCGGGACAGGGGATCAGCCCCAGCATTTT.

This clonotype was seen at least ten times. The rearrangement links TRBV12-3 or TRBV12-4 to TRBJ2-3; 12 bases line up with TRBD1. The CDR3 covers 15 residues. V gave up 2 bases and J gave up 10 bases; unmatched junction bases: 7. The DNA of the CDR3 is TGTGCCAGCAGTTTACGGGACAGGGGGCACGGGTCGCAGTATTTT. Translating it yields CASSLRDRGHGSQYF.

This rearrangement joins TRBV7-2 to TRBJ2-3; TRBD2 is a possible D gene (5 bases). The V gene's germline CDR1 is SGHTA and CDR2 FQGNSA. Trimming took off 2 bases at V and 4 bases at J, with 13 bases between the two ends. The CDR3 is made up of 15 amino acids. The CDR3 coding sequence is TGTGCCAGCAGCTTATATGGTTCTAGCCCAGATACGCAGTATTTT. Its translation is CASSLYGSSPDTQYF. The full variable domain, its missing parts supplied by reference TRBV7-2 and TRBJ2-3, is GAGVSQSPSNKVTEKGKDVELRCDPISGHTALYWYRQSLGQGLEFLIYFQGNSAPDKSGLPSDRFSAERTGGSVSTLTIQRTQQEDSAVYLCASSLYGSSPDTQYFGPGTRLTVL.

This clonotype was counted between two and nine times. V usage is TRBV4-1 and J usage is TRBJ2-3, with 13 bases lining up with TRBD2. With 4 bases clipped from V and 4 bases from J, the junction kept 5 bases outside the gene matches. Germline values: CDR1 MGHRA, CDR2 YSYEKL. The CDR3 runs 16 residues. This chain's CDR3 is CASSRQLAGGADTQYF. CDR3 sequence (DNA): TGCGCCAGCAGCCGACAACTAGCGGGGGGGGCAGATACGCAGTATTTT.

The chain recombines TRBV27 with TRBJ2-7, with D unclear. V dropped 11 bases and J dropped 0 bases, with 14 bases sitting between them. CDR3 length: 13 amino acids. CDR1 is MNHEY and CDR2 is SMNVEV in the germline V gene (reference sequence). CDR3 amino acids: CAPKGYASYEQYF. The CDR3 nucleotides read TGTGCCCCCAAGGGTTATGCCTCCTACGAGCAGTACTTC.

This clonotype was detected many times. The rearrangement links TRBV20-1 to TRBJ2-1, with D tentatively TRBD2 (6 bases). CDR3 length: 15 residues. Between the trimmed V and J ends, which lost 3 bases and 6 bases, there was a span of 18 bases. Germline V gives CDR1 DFQATT, CDR2 SNEGSKA (reference sequence). The CDR3 sequence: CSASLGQGGFNEQFF. The CDR3 bases are TGCAGTGCTAGCCTAGGGCAGGGAGGATTCAATGAGCAGTTCTTC.

A few counts support this clonotype. The chain links TRBV6-5 to TRBJ2-5; D gene ambiguous. V was clipped by 0 bases and J by 5 bases, with 10 bases between them. Germline V gene sequence: CDR1 MNHEY, CDR2 SVGAGI. CDR3 size: 14 residues. The CDR3 nucleotides are TGTGCCAGCAGTTACTCGGATCCATGGGAGACCCAGTACTTC. It translates to CASSYSDPWETQYF.

A word on this clonotype: Just one base apart from a much larger clone, this may be a read error. CDR3 sequence reads: CTSSQRSGSGNEQFF. The DNA of the CDR3 is TGTACCAGCAGCCAACGTAGCGGGAGTGGTAATGAGCAGTTCTTC. The chain recombines TRBV3-1 with TRBJ2-1, with 9 positions matching TRBD2. The CDR3 consists of 15 residues. Germline CDR1 LGHDT, CDR2 YNNKEL (reference sequence).

The rearrangement uses TRBV19 and TRBJ2-1; 8 bases fit TRBD2. V trimming: 1 base; J trimming: 7 bases; junction bases outside the gene matches: 0. This CDR3 spans 13 amino acids. Germline CDR1 is LNHDA and CDR2 is SQIVND (reference sequence). The CDR3 reads CASSIGLANEQFF. DNA of the CDR3: TGTGCCAGTAGTATAGGACTAGCGAATGAGCAGTTCTTC.

About this clonotype: A much larger clone is a single base away; this may be a read error. This chain joins TRBV2 and TRBJ1-2; D might be TRBD1 (5 bases). Germline V gene lookup returns CDR1 SNHLY and CDR2 FYNNEI. Trimming pared 5 bases from V and 6 bases from J, leaving 16 bases between. This CDR3 spans 14 amino acids. CDR3 nucleotide sequence: TGTGCCAGCAGTCCCTCCGGACGGGGACATGGCTACACCTTC. This codes for CASSPSGRGHGYTF.

The CDR3 sequence: CSARRGNTEAFF. The CDR3 nucleotides read TGCAGTGCTAGGCGCGGGAACACTGAAGCTTTCTTT. The V and J genes are TRBV20-1 and TRBJ1-1; D gene ambiguous. The CDR3 contains 12 residues. Germline V lookup: CDR1 DFQATT, CDR2 SNEGSKA (reference sequence). Trimming removed 3 bases at V and 1 base at J, with 6 bases between.

The sample holds many counts of this clonotype. The rearrangement joins TRBV7-9 to TRBJ1-1; 7 nucleotides line up with TRBD1. J was trimmed by 6 bases and V by 1 base; bases with no gene match: 5. The CDR3 length is 14 residues. Germline V gene data show CDR1 as SEHNR and CDR2 as FQNEAQ (reference sequence). CDR3 DNA: TGTGCCAGCAGCTTAGACAGGGGAATAGCTGAAGCTTTCTTT. Translating gives CASSLDRGIAEAFF.

This clonotype was recorded many times. The V and J genes are TRBV12-3 or TRBV12-4 and TRBJ2-3, with TRBD2 as a possible D gene (6 bases). The V end lost 5 bases, the J end lost 1 base, and 16 bases lay between the germline ends. CDR3 length: 16 residues. CDR3 nucleotide sequence: TGTGCCAGCAGTCCCCCCCCGGGACTTCGCACAGATACGCAGTATTTT. Translated, it gives CASSPPPGLRTDTQYF.

The genes are TRBV24-1 and TRBJ2-2, with TRBD2 matching over 14 bases. Trimming took 4 bases from V and 4 from J; bases not matched to a gene: 10. CDR1 is KGHDR, CDR2 SFDVKD, per germline. The CDR3 extends over 19 amino acids. CDR3 nucleotides: TGTGCCACCAGTGACTCAGACGGGACTAGCGGGAGAATCACCGGGGAGCTGTTTTTT. This translates into CATSDSDGTSGRITGELFF.

This clonotype was seen only a few times. The rearrangement uses TRBV5-5 and TRBJ2-1, with 7 nucleotides matching TRBD1. Germline CDR1 reads SGHKS; CDR2 reads YYEKEE (reference sequence). V shed 6 bases, J shed 8 bases, and the junction held 8 bases outside the gene matches. The CDR3 is 13 residues long. CDR3 sequence (DNA): TGTGCCAGCACCCCGACAGGGATAGATGAGCAGTTCTTC. Its protein is CASTPTGIDEQFF. The full variable domain, its missing parts supplied by reference TRBV5-5 and TRBJ2-1, is DAGVTQSPTHLIKTRGQQVTLRCSPISGHKSVSWYQQVLGQGPQFIFQYYEKEERGRGNFPDRFSARQFPNYSSELNVNALLLGDSALYLCASTPTGIDEQFFGPGTRLTVL.

This clonotype was observed many times. The rearrangement links TRBV5-1 to TRBJ2-3; D is possibly TRBD1 (6 bases). Germline CDR1 and CDR2: SGHRS and YFSETQ. V was pared by 4 bases and J by 0 bases, with 15 bases between. The CDR3 loop spans 16 amino acids. In nucleotides, the CDR3 is TGCGCCAGCAGCACCCGGACAGCAGCTAGCACAGATACGCAGTATTTT. This translates into CASSTRTAASTDTQYF.

This clonotype was seen only a few times. At one end, the junction sequence differs from germline, possibly due to a read error. The chain uses TRBV11-2 and TRBJ1-3, with 8 bases identical to TRBD1. The CDR3 contains 13 residues. Germline CDR1 reads SGHAT; CDR2 reads FQNNGV. In nucleotides, the CDR3 is TGTGCCAGCAGCTCGGACAGGGCCCAAGAACCGAATTTT. Its protein is CASSSDRAQEPNF.

This clonotype has a handful of counts. The rearrangement joins TRBV28 to TRBJ2-1, with 7 bases identical to TRBD2. The CDR3 is 17 residues long. V lost 3 bases to trimming and J lost 10 bases; unmatched junction nucleotides: 18. Per germline, CDR1 MDHEN and CDR2 SYDVKM. The CDR3 DNA sequence: TGTGCCAGCAGTTTCCCGAGGAGCGGGGAGGAAATACGGGAGCAGTTCTTC. Its protein product is CASSFPRSGEEIREQFF.

The chain combines TRBV20-1 with TRBJ2-2; 7 positions agree with TRBD1. V dropped 6 bases and J dropped 4; count of bases not matched to a gene: 8. The CDR3 extends over 14 amino acids. Germline CDR1 DFQATT, CDR2 SNEGSKA (reference sequence). The CDR3 sequence is CSAPRAGGTGELFF. CDR3 DNA sequence: TGCAGTGCACCCCGGGCAGGGGGCACCGGGGAGCTGTTTTTT.